The clone carrying this T cell receptor (beta chain) was detected ten times or more. The record originates from a study of T-cell reconstitution after alpha-beta-depleted transplantation in children. The germline CDR1 and CDR2 sequences are SGHRS and YFSETQ. The CDR3 runs 15 residues. Trimming removed 1 base at V and 2 bases at J, with 10 bases between. Preparing the TCRbeta library involved the use of unique molecular identifiers. TCRdb analysed the PCR reads with MiXCR anew, one entry per CDR3 protein. The data show about 400,000 distinct CDR3 sequences, approximately 12% seen once. This specimen consisted of PBMCs, obtained from the stem cell graft. This TCR was recovered from a human donor who donated a stem cell graft to a child with Fanconi anemia. V usage is TRBV5-1 and J usage is TRBJ2-1; D may match TRBD1 or TRBD2 (5 bases each). CDR3 loop: CASSLNGDAYNEQFF. The CDR3 DNA follows: TGCGCCAGCAGCTTGAATGGGGACGCCTACAATGAGCAGTTCTTC.